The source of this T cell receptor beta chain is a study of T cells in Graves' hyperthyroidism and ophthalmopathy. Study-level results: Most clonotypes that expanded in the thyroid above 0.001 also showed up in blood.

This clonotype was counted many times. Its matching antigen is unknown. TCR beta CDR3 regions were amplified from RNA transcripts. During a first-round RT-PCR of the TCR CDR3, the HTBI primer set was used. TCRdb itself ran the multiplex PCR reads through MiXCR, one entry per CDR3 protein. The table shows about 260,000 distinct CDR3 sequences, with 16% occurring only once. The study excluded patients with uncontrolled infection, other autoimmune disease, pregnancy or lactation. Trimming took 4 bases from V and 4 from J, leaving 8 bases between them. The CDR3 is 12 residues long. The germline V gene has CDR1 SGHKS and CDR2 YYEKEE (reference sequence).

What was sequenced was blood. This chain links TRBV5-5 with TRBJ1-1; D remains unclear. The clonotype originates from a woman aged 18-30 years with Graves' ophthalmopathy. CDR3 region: CASSVTITEAFF. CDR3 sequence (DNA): TGTGCCAGCAGCGTTACTATCACTGAAGCTTTCTTT.